This record concerns one TCR beta chain sequence. Its antigen remains unidentified. The same CDR3 is also encoded by other DNA sequences in this sample. There were no recent acute infections or vaccinations among the donors, who were healthy HIV-negative adults. J gave up 1 base and V 4 bases, and 1 base lay outside the gene matches. The V gene's germline CDR1 is SGHTA and CDR2 FQGNSA. The CDR3 consists of 15 residues. Sorted-subset replicate PCR reactions were performed with about 200 ng DNA, corresponding to tens of thousands of T cell genomes. Only in-frame clones appear in the TCRdb table, and some are missing; sequencing was by immunoSEQ multiplex PCR. The sample holds about 770,000 clones, 72% seen once. The sample comes from a study of shared clonotypes between healthy human individuals. Study results and caveats: Some naive CD4 clonotypes, around 4.7%, turned up in common across several donors.

This TCR came from a woman in her thirties in good health. The chain recombines TRBV7-2 with TRBJ2-7; 13 bases map to TRBD2. Sequenced: memory CD4+ T cells sorted from blood. Subset defined: CD45RA-negative fraction. The CDR3 sequence is CASSSGLAGSYEQYF. The DNA of the CDR3 is TGTGCCAGCAGCTCGGGACTAGCGGGATCCTACGAGCAGTACTTC.